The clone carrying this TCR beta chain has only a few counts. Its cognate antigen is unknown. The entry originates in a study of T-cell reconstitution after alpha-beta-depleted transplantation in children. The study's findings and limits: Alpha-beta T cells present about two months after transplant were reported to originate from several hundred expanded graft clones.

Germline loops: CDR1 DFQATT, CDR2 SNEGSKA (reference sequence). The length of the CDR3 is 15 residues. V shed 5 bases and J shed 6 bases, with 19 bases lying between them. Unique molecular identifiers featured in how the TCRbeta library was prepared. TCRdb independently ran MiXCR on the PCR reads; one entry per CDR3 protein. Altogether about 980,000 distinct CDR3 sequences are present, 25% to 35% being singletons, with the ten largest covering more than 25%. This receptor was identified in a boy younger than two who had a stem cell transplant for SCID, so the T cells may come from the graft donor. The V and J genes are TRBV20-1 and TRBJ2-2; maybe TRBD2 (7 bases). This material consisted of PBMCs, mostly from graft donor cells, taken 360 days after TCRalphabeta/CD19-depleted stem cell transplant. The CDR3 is CSASLGGGGAGELFF. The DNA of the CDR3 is TGCAGTGCTTCCTTGGGGGGGGGCGGGGCCGGGGAGCTGTTTTTT.